The rows below give T cell receptor beta chains drawn from one sample of a study of blood T cell repertoires in COVID-19. Only in-frame clones appear in the TCRdb table, and some are missing; sequencing was by immunoSEQ multiplex PCR. The sample contains 350,000 to 500,000 clones, around nine tenths of which appear only once. Sequencing input: PBMCs or T cells enriched from blood (not recorded which). The receptors here all came from a woman under 30 who had been exposed to COVID-19. Both conserved end residues are part of each CDR3. Fields, in order: D gene, clone size, V gene, J gene, CDR3 DNA, CDR3 protein. The D gene is left open where the match is weak. Some rows mark clone size as missing; the rest say once, few, many or name a class of expanded clone.

>TRBD1|-|TRBV19|TRBJ2-7
TGTGCCAGTAGTATACCAGGACAGGCCCTGTACGAGCAGTACTTC
CASSIPGQALYEQYF
>-|-|TRBV28|TRBJ1-1
TGTGCCAGCAGCCACAGGTTGACTGAAGCTTTCTTT
CASSHRLTEAFF
>-|-|TRBV4-1|TRBJ2-5
TGCGCCAGCAGCCATCCGGGTCCAGGGCTCGGGACCCAGTACTTC
CASSHPGPGLGTQYF
>-|-|TRBV29-1|TRBJ2-3
TGCAGCGGCTCGACGGCGAGGGGGGATACGCAGTATTTT
CSGSTARGDTQYF
>-|-|TRBV13|TRBJ1-1
TGTGCCAGCAGCCTTCCCGGGGGAGGGGGAGGCACTGAAGCTTTCTTT
CASSLPGGGGGTEAFF
>-|once|TRBV5-1|TRBJ1-2
TGCGCCAGCACTGAGGTGGCGGGGAACTATGGCTACACCTTC
CASTEVAGNYGYTF
>-|-|TRBV12-1|TRBJ2-3
TGTGCCCCCAGTCGGGAACCCCCTGAGGGCACAGATACGCAGTATTTT
CAPSREPPEGTDTQYF
>TRBD1|-|TRBV18|TRBJ1-5
TGTGCCAGCTCCGGACAGGGGAAGCCCCAGCATTTT
CASSGQGKPQHF
>TRBD2|-|TRBV28|TRBJ2-3
TGTGCCAGCAGTTCGCTTAGCGGGGTGCGCACAGATACGCAGTATTTT
CASSSLSGVRTDTQYF
>TRBD2|-|TRBV19|TRBJ2-7
TGTGCCAGTAGTACCGGACTAGCGGGAAGATCCTACGAGCAGTACTTC
CASSTGLAGRSYEQYF
>TRBD1|-|TRBV13|TRBJ1-6
TGTGCCAGCAGCTTAGGGGACAGGGATAATTCACCCCTCCACTTT
CASSLGDRDNSPLHF
>-|-|TRBV27|TRBJ1-6
TGTGCCAGCAGTTTATTGGCCGGACACTCTAATTCACCCCTCCACTTT
CASSLLAGHSNSPLHF
>-|-|TRBV9|TRBJ2-2
TGTGCCAGCAGCGTAGGGGGCTCTGGCACCGGGGAGCTGTTTTTT
CASSVGGSGTGELFF
>-|-|TRBV2|TRBJ2-7
TGTGCCAGCAGTGGGGGCGGGACGACCTACGAGCAGTACTTC
CASSGGGTTYEQYF
>TRBD1|-|TRBV5-6|TRBJ1-5
TGTGCCAGCAGTCTACAGGGGACGGATCAGCCCCAGCATTTT
CASSLQGTDQPQHF
>TRBD1|-|TRBV11-2|TRBJ2-7
TGTGCCAGCAGCTTACACGGACAGGGAACCTACGAGCAGTACTTC
CASSLHGQGTYEQYF
>TRBD2|-|TRBV6-2/TRBV6-3|TRBJ2-7
TGTGCCAGCAGTCAGCCGCCCGGGACTAGCGGGTCCTACGAGCAGTACTTC
CASSQPPGTSGSYEQYF
>TRBD2|-|TRBV7-9|TRBJ2-1
TGTGCCAGCAGCTCGGACCCCGGACTAGCGGGAGGTCACAATGAGCAGTTCTTC
CASSSDPGLAGGHNEQFF
>TRBD2|-|TRBV4-3|TRBJ2-4
TGCGCCAGCAGCCAAGATCCAGCGGGGAAGAACATTCAGTACTTC
CASSQDPAGKNIQYF
>TRBD2|-|TRBV7-9|TRBJ2-7
TGTGCCAGCAGTCCGGGGACTAGCGGGAGTAGGGGGCGCGAGCAGTACTTC
CASSPGTSGSRGREQYF
>-|-|TRBV4-1|TRBJ1-1
TGCGCCAGCAGGGGGACACGGCGGATCACTGAAGCTTTCTTT
CASRGTRRITEAFF
>-|-|TRBV2|TRBJ1-2
TGTGCCAGCAGTGGGCGTGGGAGGAGCTATGGCTACACCTTC
CASSGRGRSYGYTF
>-|-|TRBV19|TRBJ2-7
TGTGCCAGTAGTATCCCAGGTGGAGGACTCGAATCCTACGAGCAGTACTTC
CASSIPGGGLESYEQYF
>-|-|TRBV7-7|TRBJ2-3
TGTGCTAGCAGCTTAAACGCGGGGAGCACAGATACGCAGTATTTT
CASSLNAGSTDTQYF
>TRBD1|-|TRBV28|TRBJ1-1
TGTGCCAGCAGTCGGAGTACACAGGGACAGTCGGGGCCTGAAGCTTTCTTT
CASSRSTQGQSGPEAFF
>-|-|TRBV5-1|TRBJ2-7
TGCGCCAGCAGCTTTTACGAGTACGAGCAGTACTTC
CASSFYEYEQYF
>-|-|TRBV7-2|TRBJ2-3
TGTGCCAGCAGCTTAGGGAGTACAGATACGCAGTATTTT
CASSLGSTDTQYF
>-|-|TRBV28|TRBJ1-5
TGTGCCAGCAGTTTCCGGGGATGGAGCAATCAGCCCCAGCATTTT
CASSFRGWSNQPQHF
>-|once|TRBV5-1|TRBJ2-1
TGCGCCAGCAAGGAGACTGCTGACTACAATGAGCAGTTCTTC
CASKETADYNEQFF
>TRBD1|-|TRBV7-8|TRBJ2-1
TGTGCCAGCAGCTACAGAGGACAGGGGGTAGGAAATGAGCAGTTCTTC
CASSYRGQGVGNEQFF
>TRBD1|-|TRBV18|TRBJ2-1
TGTGCCAGCTCACCAAGTAGGACAGGGGTGGACAATGAGCAGTTCTTC
CASSPSRTGVDNEQFF
>-|few|TRBV7-9|TRBJ1-5
TGTGCCAGCAGTCCCCCCGAGGGGGAAGATCAGCCCCAGCATTTT
CASSPPEGEDQPQHF
>TRBD1|-|TRBV9|TRBJ2-7
TGTGCCAGCAGCAGGACAGGGGGCTATGTATACGAGCAGTACTTC
CASSRTGGYVYEQYF
>-|-|TRBV5-1|TRBJ1-3
TGCGCCAGCTCGGGGGGTTATGGCCTTGACACCATATATTTT
CASSGGYGLDTIYF
>TRBD1|-|TRBV27|TRBJ1-5
TGTGCCAGCAGTCTTGGACAGGGCAATCAGCCCCAGCATTTT
CASSLGQGNQPQHF
>TRBD1|-|TRBV7-3|TRBJ2-7
TGTGCCAGCAGGCTAACAGGGGGAGGCGAGCAGTACTTC
CASRLTGGGEQYF
>TRBD1|-|TRBV19|TRBJ2-7
TGTGCCAGTAGTATAGTTTTATCTAGGACAGGATCCTACGAGCAGTACTTC
CASSIVLSRTGSYEQYF
>-|-|TRBV9|TRBJ2-1
TGTGCCAGCAGCGTGGGGAGTATCGACAATGAGCAGTTCTTC
CASSVGSIDNEQFF
>TRBD1|many|TRBV6-1|TRBJ1-2
TGTGCCAGCAGTGAATGGACAGGGGTGGGCTACACCTTC
CASSEWTGVGYTF
>TRBD1|-|TRBV11-3|TRBJ2-7
TGTGCCAGCAGCTCGACAGGGTTGGGCTACGAGCAGTACTTC
CASSSTGLGYEQYF
>TRBD2|-|TRBV3-1/TRBV3-2|TRBJ2-7
TGTGCCTCTGCGCCGGCTAGCGGGAAATACGAGCAGTACTTC
CASAPASGKYEQYF
>-|-|TRBV20-1|TRBJ2-7
TGCAGTGCTAGTGCTGTTTCCTACGAGCAGTACTTC
CSASAVSYEQYF
>-|-|TRBV30|TRBJ1-3
TGTGCCTGGGACCTGCAGGGAAACACCATATATTTT
CAWDLQGNTIYF
>-|few|TRBV14|TRBJ2-2
TGTGCCAGCAGCCACCGGGAGATTGGCGGGGAGCTGTTTTTT
CASSHREIGGELFF
>TRBD1|once|TRBV5-8|TRBJ2-1
TGTGCCAGCAGCGCGGGACAGGGGTCCCGGGATGAGCAGTTCTTC
CASSAGQGSRDEQFF
>-|-|TRBV11-3|TRBJ2-7
TGTGCCAGCAGCTTGCAGGGCGGTATATCCTACGAGCAGTACTTC
CASSLQGGISYEQYF